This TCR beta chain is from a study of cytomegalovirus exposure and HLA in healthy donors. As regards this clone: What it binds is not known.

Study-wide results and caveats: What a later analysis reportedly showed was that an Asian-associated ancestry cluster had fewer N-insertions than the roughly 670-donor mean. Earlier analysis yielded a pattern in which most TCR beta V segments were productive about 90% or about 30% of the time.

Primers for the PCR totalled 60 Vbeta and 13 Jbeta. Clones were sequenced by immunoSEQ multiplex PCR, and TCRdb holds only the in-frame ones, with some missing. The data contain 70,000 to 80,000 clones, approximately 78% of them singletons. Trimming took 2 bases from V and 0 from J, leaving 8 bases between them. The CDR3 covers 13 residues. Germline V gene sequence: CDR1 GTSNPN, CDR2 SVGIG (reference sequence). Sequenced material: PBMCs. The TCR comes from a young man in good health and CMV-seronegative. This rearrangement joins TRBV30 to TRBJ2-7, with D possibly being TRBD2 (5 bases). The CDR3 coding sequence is TGTGCCTGGAGTCTGACTACCTCCTACGAGCAGTACTTC. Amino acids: CAWSLTTSYEQYF.